This T cell receptor beta chain was found in a study of CXCR3-negative and CXCR3-positive naive CD8 T cells. Background on the study: About 140 million TRB reads were obtained overall (about 1.5 +/- 0.3 million per library). Broader study findings: Comparison of naive subsets found surface CD5 to be comparable, and TCR strength was inferred on the basis of TRB CDR3 properties.

Via 5' RACE with UMI labels, TRB cDNA libraries were prepared. No DNA is given; TCRdb re-called the 5' RACE reads and lists each CDR3 protein once. This sample's table reports tens of thousands of distinct CDR3 sequences. Turning to this clonotype: The antigen remains unidentified.

Naivety in CD8+ T cells corresponded to a CD45RO-CCR7+CD27+CD95- phenotype. Sequencing was done on a sample of naive CXCR3- CD8+ T cells from blood. Indicated subset: CD45RO-CCR7+CD27+CD95- naive CD8+ T cells lacking CXCR3 (TNR3-). The receptor was isolated from a human donor in good health. Some clones in this sample may be carry-over from other donors' samples.

This CDR3 reads CASSPGTGEETQYF. V usage is TRBV6-6 and J usage is TRBJ2-5; the TCRdb call, TRBD1, lacks DNA for checking. Germline V gives CDR1 MNHNY, CDR2 SVGAGI (reference sequence). This CDR3 is built from 14 residues.